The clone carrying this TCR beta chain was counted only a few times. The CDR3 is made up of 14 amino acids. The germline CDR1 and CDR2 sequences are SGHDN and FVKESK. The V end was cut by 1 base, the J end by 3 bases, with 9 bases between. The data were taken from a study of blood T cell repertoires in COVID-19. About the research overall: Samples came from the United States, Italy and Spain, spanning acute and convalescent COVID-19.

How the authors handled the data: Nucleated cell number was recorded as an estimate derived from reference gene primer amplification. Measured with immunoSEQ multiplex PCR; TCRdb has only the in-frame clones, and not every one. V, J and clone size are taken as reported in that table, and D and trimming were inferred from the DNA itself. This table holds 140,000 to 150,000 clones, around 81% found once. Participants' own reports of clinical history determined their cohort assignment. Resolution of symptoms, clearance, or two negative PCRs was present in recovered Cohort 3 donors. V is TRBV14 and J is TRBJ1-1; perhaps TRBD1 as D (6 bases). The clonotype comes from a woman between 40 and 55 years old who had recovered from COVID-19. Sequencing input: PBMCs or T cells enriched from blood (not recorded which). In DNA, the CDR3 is TGTGCCAGCAGCCAAGCAGGGGCCTACACTGAAGCTTTCTTT. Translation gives CASSQAGAYTEAFF.